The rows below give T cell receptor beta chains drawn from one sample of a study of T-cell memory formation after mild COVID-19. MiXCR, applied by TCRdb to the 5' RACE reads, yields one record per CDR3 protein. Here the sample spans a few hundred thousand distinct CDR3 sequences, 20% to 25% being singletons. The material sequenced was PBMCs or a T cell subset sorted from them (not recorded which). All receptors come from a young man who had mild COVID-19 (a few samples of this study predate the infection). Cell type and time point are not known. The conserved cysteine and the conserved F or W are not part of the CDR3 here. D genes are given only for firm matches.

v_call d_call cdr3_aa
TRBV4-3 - ASSPRETALSGLF
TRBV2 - ASSGRFTDTQY
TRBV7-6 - ASSGRDGGAEQY
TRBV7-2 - ASSFGLGSDEQF
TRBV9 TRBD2 ASSLEPRALGGDEQF
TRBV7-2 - ASSSREEETQY
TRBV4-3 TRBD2 ASSQGSGGQETQY
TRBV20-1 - SASSPGRSLRAF
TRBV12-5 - ASGLQVHEQY
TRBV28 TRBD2 ASSLPSGVYTGELF
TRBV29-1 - SVGGVTEAF
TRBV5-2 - ASNLGSGGNEQF
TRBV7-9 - ASSFASGRYNEQF
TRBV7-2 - ASSLGIGRETQY
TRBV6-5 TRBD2 ASSYQDPSIAGGNTGELF
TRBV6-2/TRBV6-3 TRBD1 ASSRTGRAF
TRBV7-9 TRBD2 ASSLAGLAGETQY
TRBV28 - ASTTSQTQY
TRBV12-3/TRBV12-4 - ASGGNQPQH
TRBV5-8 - ASSLSWENEETQY
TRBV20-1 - SATSWKANQPQH
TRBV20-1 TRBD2 SARGGTSGNNEQF
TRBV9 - ASSVGPSRPDTQY
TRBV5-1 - ASSATGITGELF
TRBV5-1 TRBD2 ASGSAGSRTDTQY
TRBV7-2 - ATALQVGNEQF
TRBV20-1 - SARDLRQVQETQY
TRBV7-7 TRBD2 ATSGGAGEQF
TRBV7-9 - ASSPEKLF
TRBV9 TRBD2 ASSPERGAYNEQF
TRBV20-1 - SAAPRQYEQY
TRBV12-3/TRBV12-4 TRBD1 ASSFSFRGTGYEKLF
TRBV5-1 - ASSLAIGANTEAF
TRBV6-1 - ASSDMGRGGSTIY
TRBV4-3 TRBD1 ASSPGTGGNYNEQF
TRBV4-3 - ASSQEVGGGTEAF
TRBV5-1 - ATKQEEKGETEGYT
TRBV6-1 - ASVRDLNQPQH
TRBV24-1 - ATSDSGWGETQY
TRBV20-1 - SARDRSDTEAF
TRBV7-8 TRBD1 ASSPVQGALYGYT
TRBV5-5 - ASSPEGGLREQY
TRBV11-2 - ASSPRTADTEAF
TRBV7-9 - ASTTERITDTQY
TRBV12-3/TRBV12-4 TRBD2 ASTPIAGGRETQY
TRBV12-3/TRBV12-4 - AIPAGRRTGELF
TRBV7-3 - ASSPAGKAEQF
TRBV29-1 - SVGEGGQETQY
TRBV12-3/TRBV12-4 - ASSLGATSGNTIY
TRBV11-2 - ASSLDPAVINEKLF